These T cell receptor beta chains were read from a single sample in a study of T cell changes during pregnancy in multiple sclerosis. Using immunoSEQ multiplex PCR, the repertoire was profiled, and TCRdb retains in-frame clones only, with some absent. The table has approximately 38,000 clones, 92% seen once; the top ten hold around 5.5%. This specimen was CD8+ T cells from peripheral blood mononuclear cells, taken in the third trimester of pregnancy. The origin of the receptors is a female donor with multiple sclerosis, enrolled in a pregnancy study. CDR3s include the opening cysteine and the closing phenylalanine or tryptophan.

J	V	length	CDR3
TRBJ2-7	TRBV7-3	15	CASSLLAGGSDEQYF
TRBJ1-1	TRBV7-9	14	CASSWVGTGTEAFF
TRBJ2-1	TRBV9	18	CASSATRAPSGGGNEQFF
TRBJ2-3	TRBV7-9	15	CASSELAGATDTQYF
TRBJ2-7	TRBV4-2	13	CASSETSSYEQYF
TRBJ2-7	TRBV19	15	CASTPGGTASYEQYF
TRBJ2-7	TRBV7-9	16	CASSLVGQGGTYEQYF
TRBJ1-2	TRBV7-9	17	CASSFQEGQGGHYGYTF
TRBJ1-1	TRBV19	12	CASSTSNTEAFF
TRBJ2-5	TRBV14	16	CASSQDHADVGETQYF
TRBJ2-2	TRBV4-3	14	CASSPGLNTGELFF
TRBJ2-3	TRBV29-1	15	CSVDLQGLGTDTQYF
TRBJ1-1	TRBV29-1	15	CSVKGRTGGRTEAFF
TRBJ2-7	TRBV28	14	CASTFGDRVYEQYF
TRBJ2-2	TRBV28	17	CASSQAVDYPRSGELFF
TRBJ2-1	TRBV4-1	16	CASSPHGTSGSNEQFF
TRBJ2-3	TRBV7-3	15	CASSSGQGGGDTQYF
TRBJ2-1	TRBV27	15	CASSLPASGSHEQFF